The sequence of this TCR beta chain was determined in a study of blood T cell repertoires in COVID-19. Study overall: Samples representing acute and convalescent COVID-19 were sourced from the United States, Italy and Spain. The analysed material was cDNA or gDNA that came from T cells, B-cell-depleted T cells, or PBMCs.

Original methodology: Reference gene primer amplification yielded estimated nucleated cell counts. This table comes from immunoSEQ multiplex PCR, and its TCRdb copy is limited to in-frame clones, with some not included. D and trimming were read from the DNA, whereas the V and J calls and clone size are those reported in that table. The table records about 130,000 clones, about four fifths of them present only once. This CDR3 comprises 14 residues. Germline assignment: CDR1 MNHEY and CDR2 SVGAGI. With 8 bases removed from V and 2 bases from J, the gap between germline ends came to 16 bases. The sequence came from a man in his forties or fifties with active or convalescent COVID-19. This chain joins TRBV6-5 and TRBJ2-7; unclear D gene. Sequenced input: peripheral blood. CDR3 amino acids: CASQMFQAPYEQYF. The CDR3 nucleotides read TGTGCCAGCCAGATGTTTCAGGCACCCTACGAGCAGTACTTC.